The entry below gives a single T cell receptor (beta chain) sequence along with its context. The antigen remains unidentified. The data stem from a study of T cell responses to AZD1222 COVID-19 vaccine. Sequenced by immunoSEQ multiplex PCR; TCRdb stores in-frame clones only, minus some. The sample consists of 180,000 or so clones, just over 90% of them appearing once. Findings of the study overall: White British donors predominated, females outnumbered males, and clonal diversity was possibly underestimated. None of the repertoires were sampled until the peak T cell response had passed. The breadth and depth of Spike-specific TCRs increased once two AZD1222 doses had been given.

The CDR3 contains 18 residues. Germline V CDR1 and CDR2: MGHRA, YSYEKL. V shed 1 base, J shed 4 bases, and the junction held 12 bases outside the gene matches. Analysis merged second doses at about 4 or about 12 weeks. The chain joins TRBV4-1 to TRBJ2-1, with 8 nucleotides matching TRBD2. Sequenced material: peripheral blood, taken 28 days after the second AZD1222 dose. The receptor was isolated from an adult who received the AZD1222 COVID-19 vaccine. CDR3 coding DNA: TGCGCCAGCAGCCAAGGGACGGGAGGCGGGGGGATATACAATGAGCAGTTCTTC. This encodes CASSQGTGGGGIYNEQFF.